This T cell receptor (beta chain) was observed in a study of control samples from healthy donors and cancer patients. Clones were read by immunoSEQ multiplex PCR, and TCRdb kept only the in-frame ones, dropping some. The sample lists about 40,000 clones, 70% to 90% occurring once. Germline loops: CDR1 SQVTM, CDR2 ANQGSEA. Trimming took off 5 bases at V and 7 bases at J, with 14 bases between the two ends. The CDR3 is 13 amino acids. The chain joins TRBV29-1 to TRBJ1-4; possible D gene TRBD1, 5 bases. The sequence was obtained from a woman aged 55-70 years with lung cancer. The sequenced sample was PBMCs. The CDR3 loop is CSVIRELGEKLFF. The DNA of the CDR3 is TGCAGCGTTATCAGGGAGTTGGGTGAAAAACTGTTTTTT. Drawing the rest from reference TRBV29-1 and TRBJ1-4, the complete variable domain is SAVISQKPSRDICQRGTSLTIQCQVDSQVTMMFWYRQQPGQSLTLIATANQGSEATYESGFVIDKFPISRPNLTFSTLTVSNMSPEDSSIYLCSVIRELGEKLFFGSGTQLSVL.